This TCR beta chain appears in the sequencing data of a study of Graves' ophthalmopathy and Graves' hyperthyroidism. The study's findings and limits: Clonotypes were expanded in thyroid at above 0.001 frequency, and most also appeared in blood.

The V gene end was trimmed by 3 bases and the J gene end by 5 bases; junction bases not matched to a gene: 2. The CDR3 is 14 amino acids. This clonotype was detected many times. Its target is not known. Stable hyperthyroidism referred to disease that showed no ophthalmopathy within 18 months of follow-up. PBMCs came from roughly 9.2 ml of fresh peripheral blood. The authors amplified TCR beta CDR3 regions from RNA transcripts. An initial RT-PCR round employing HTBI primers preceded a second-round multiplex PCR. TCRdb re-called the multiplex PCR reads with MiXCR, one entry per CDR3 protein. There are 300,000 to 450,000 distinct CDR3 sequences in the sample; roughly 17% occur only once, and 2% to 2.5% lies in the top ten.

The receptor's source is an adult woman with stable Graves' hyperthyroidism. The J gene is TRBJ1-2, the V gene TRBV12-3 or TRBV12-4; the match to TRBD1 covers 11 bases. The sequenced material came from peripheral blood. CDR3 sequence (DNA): TGTGCCAGCAGTTTCAGGGACAGGGGGTATGGCTACACCTTC. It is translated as CASSFRDRGYGYTF.